What follows are 27 T cell receptor beta chains derived from one specimen sequenced in a study of cytomegalovirus exposure and HLA in healthy donors. The PCR used 60 Vbeta and 13 Jbeta primers. This table comes from immunoSEQ multiplex PCR, and its TCRdb copy is limited to in-frame clones, with some not included. The sample shows over 85,000 clones, 63% of them seen only once. The material sequenced was PBMCs. The receptors originated from a human donor in good health.

This clone has a handful of counts. This chain connects TRBV10-3 to TRBJ2-2, with 9 bases aligning to TRBD2. V gave up 10 bases and J gave up 0 bases; unmatched junction bases: 3. The CDR3 is made up of 14 amino acids. The V gene's germline CDR1 is ENHRY and CDR2 SYGVKD. CDR3 residues: CATSSGANTGELFF. The CDR3 nucleotides are TGTGCCACCTCTAGCGGGGCGAACACCGGGGAGCTGTTTTTT.

This clone was counted between two and nine times. The chain combines TRBV4-2 with TRBJ1-3, with D hard to call. Trimming pared 1 base from V and 4 bases from J, leaving 11 bases between. The V gene's germline CDR1 is LGHNA and CDR2 YNFKEQ. CDR3 size: 15 residues. The CDR3 bases are TGTGCCAGCAGCCAAGTCGCAAACTCAGGAAACACCATATATTTT. Protein: CASSQVANSGNTIYF.

The V call is TRBV27, the J call TRBJ2-7, with 10 nucleotides matching TRBD1. The trim removed 7 bases at V and 3 bases at J, leaving 15 bases unmatched. Germline CDR1 is MNHEY and CDR2 is SMNVEV (reference sequence). This CDR3 has 17 amino acids. DNA of the CDR3: TGTGCCAGCAATCCGGGACAGGGGCCTTTACGCAACTACGAGCAGTACTTC. Amino acids: CASNPGQGPLRNYEQYF.

Notes on this clone: One end of the junction fails to match germline, which may point to a read error. The chain has TRBV7-9 and TRBJ2-3, with TRBD2 matching over 13 bases. Germline loops: CDR1 SEHNR, CDR2 FQNEAQ (reference sequence). The CDR3 sequence is 12 residues long. CDR3 residues: CASSRTSGSSDF. The CDR3, as DNA: TGTGCCAGCAGCCGGACTAGCGGGAGTTCGGATTTT.

The chain is built from TRBV19 and TRBJ1-1; D perhaps matches TRBD1 (6 bases). V lost 4 bases and J 3 bases, leaving 18 bases between the germline ends. Germline lookup yields CDR1 LNHDA and CDR2 SQIVND (reference sequence). This CDR3 contains 16 residues. CDR3 residues: CASSRDLQGGYTEAFF. The CDR3, as DNA: TGTGCCAGTAGTAGGGACCTACAAGGGGGATACACTGAAGCTTTCTTT.

This clone was observed a few times. The chain carries TRBV4-2 and TRBJ1-1, with 12 bases that match TRBD1. The CDR3 runs 15 residues. With V trimmed by 6 bases and J by 0 bases, 2 bases remained unmatched. Germline V lookup: CDR1 LGHNA, CDR2 YNFKEQ. In DNA, the CDR3 is TGTGCCAGCAGGGGACAGGGGGCCATGAACACTGAAGCTTTCTTT. Translating gives CASRGQGAMNTEAFF.

The chain links TRBV9 to TRBJ2-7, with D maybe TRBD1 (6 bases). The germline V gene has CDR1 SGDLS and CDR2 YYNGEE. The CDR3 is made up of 13 amino acids. The ends were cut back, 0 bases at V and 7 bases at J, with 11 bases in the middle. The CDR3 here is CASSVVQGREQYF. CDR3 nucleotides: TGTGCCAGCAGCGTAGTTCAGGGGCGGGAGCAGTACTTC.

The chain combines TRBV9 with TRBJ2-5; 10 bases map to TRBD1. The CDR3 runs to 15 residues. Trimming removed 3 bases from V and 5 bases from J; junction bases left unmatched: 7. Germline-derived CDR1 and CDR2 are SGDLS and YYNGEE. The CDR3 bases are TGTGCCAGCAGCGGGGGACAGGGGAGATCTGAGACCCAGTACTTC. Amino acids: CASSGGQGRSETQYF.

In its sample, this clone was seen a few times. This chain joins TRBV6-5 and TRBJ2-7, with a tentative D call TRBD2 (6 bases). This CDR3 contains 15 residues. Looked up from germline, CDR1 is MNHEY and CDR2 is SVGAGI. V was clipped by 0 bases and J by 3 bases, with 12 bases between them. CDR3 DNA sequence: TGTGCCAGCAGTTACTCGGGGACGGGAGACTACGAGCAGTACTTC. It is translated as CASSYSGTGDYEQYF.

The V call is TRBV28, the J call TRBJ2-7; 8 positions match TRBD1. From germline, CDR1 is MDHEN and CDR2 SYDVKM. Losses at the gene ends were 6 bases for V and 5 bases for J; bases not matched to a gene: 9. This CDR3 spans 14 amino acids. DNA for the CDR3: TGTGCCAGCAGACTATCAGGACAGGGCAACGAGCAGTACTTC. Its translation: CASRLSGQGNEQYF.

J is TRBJ2-5 and V is TRBV2; possible D gene TRBD1, 6 bases. Germline V gives CDR1 SNHLY, CDR2 FYNNEI. Trimming removed 5 bases from V and 0 bases from J, with 13 bases in between. There are 15 residues in the CDR3. CDR3 in amino acids: CASSHDRNNQETQYF. DNA for the CDR3: TGTGCCAGCAGTCATGACAGGAATAACCAAGAGACCCAGTACTTC.

This clone was counted only a few times. This chain links TRBV27 with TRBJ2-2; no clear D gene. Trimming removed 2 bases at V and 4 bases at J, with 23 bases between. CDR1 MNHEY and CDR2 SMNVEV come from the germline V gene (reference sequence). This CDR3 has 19 residues. The CDR3 reads CASSLRFPTDRIITGELFF. CDR3 coding DNA: TGTGCCAGCAGTTTACGGTTCCCAACAGACCGAATTATCACCGGGGAGCTGTTTTTT.

V usage is TRBV19 and J usage is TRBJ2-1, with TRBD2 matching over 8 bases. The V gene end was trimmed by 0 bases and the J gene end by 8 bases; junction bases not matched to a gene: 21. Germline-derived CDR1 and CDR2 are LNHDA and SQIVND (reference sequence). CDR3 length equals 20 residues. DNA for the CDR3: TGTGCCAGTAGTATAGATTTGTATATGAGGGAAGAGCGGGAGAGGGATGAGCAGTTCTTC. This translates into CASSIDLYMREERERDEQFF.

This chain uses TRBV27 with TRBJ2-7; TRBD1 aligns across 7 bases. This CDR3 is built from 14 residues. Germline CDR1 MNHEY, CDR2 SMNVEV (reference sequence). The V segment lost 5 bases and the J segment 6 bases; nucleotides outside the gene matches: 10. CDR3 sequence: CASSLGTALSEQYF. DNA for the CDR3: TGTGCCAGCAGTCTCGGGACAGCCCTTTCCGAGCAGTACTTC.

The V gene is TRBV27, the J gene TRBJ2-5; 9 nucleotides match TRBD2. The J call may be mistaken, given a closer DNA end match to TRBJ2-7. Per the germline V gene, CDR1 is MNHEY and CDR2 is SMNVEV (reference sequence). The CDR3 sequence is 14 residues long. For the CDR3, the DNA is TGTGCCAGCAGCCATAGCGGGAGCTCCTACGAGCAGTACTTC. Protein product: CASSHSGSSYEQYF.

This clone was recorded a few times. The rearrangement uses TRBV18 and TRBJ2-7, with 8 bases fitting TRBD1. The V gene end was trimmed by 3 bases and the J gene end by 2 bases; junction bases not matched to a gene: 6. This CDR3 comprises 15 residues. The germline V gene encodes CDR1 KGHSH and CDR2 LQKENI. CDR3 coding DNA: TGTGCCAGCTCACCCGACAGGGGTCCAACCTACGAGCAGTACTTC. Protein sequence: CASSPDRGPTYEQYF.

The chain carries TRBV27 and TRBJ1-4, with D unresolved. There are 14 residues in the CDR3. The V and J ends lost 5 bases and 6 bases respectively, with 13 bases between them. The germline V gene has CDR1 MNHEY and CDR2 SMNVEV (reference sequence). The CDR3 DNA sequence: TGTGCCAGCAGTGGGATCCCGAGGGATGAAAAACTGTTTTTT. Amino acids: CASSGIPRDEKLFF.

This clone was observed a few times. The genes are TRBV5-1 and TRBJ2-7; D might be TRBD1 (6 bases). V lost 4 bases and J 5 bases, leaving 22 bases between the germline ends. The CDR3 spans 16 residues. The V gene's germline CDR1 is SGHRS and CDR2 YFSETQ. In DNA, the CDR3 is TGCGCCAGCAGCATGAAAGCCGGGACAAAGGTGGACGAGCAGTACTTC. It encodes CASSMKAGTKVDEQYF.

This clone was seen more than once but under ten times. J is TRBJ2-5 and V is TRBV15, with 9 bases fitting TRBD2. Trimming at V came to 0 bases and at J to 4 bases, leaving 6 bases not matched to a gene. Germline V gene lookup returns CDR1 LNHNV and CDR2 YYDKDF (reference sequence). This CDR3 region has 16 residues. CDR3 loop: CATSREAGGGGETQYF. In DNA, the CDR3 is TGTGCCACCAGCAGAGAAGCGGGAGGTGGTGGAGAGACCCAGTACTTC.

This clone was seen only a few times. The chain joins TRBV27 to TRBJ2-2, with 9 bases fitting TRBD1. CDR3 length equals 16 residues. V gave up 3 bases and J gave up 5 bases; unmatched junction bases: 7. The germline V gene encodes CDR1 MNHEY and CDR2 SMNVEV (reference sequence). The CDR3, as DNA: TGTGCCAGCAGTTTCTTTGGGACAGGGAAGACCGGGGAGCTGTTTTTT. Protein product: CASSFFGTGKTGELFF.

The genes are TRBV6-6 and TRBJ2-4; perhaps TRBD1 as D (6 bases). The CDR3 length is 16 residues. The V end lost 2 bases, the J end lost 1 base, and 12 bases lay between the germline ends. Germline CDR1 and CDR2: MNHNY and SVGAGI (reference sequence). CDR3 loop: CASSYVAGVAKNIQYF. The CDR3 nucleotides are TGTGCCAGCAGTTACGTCGCAGGGGTGGCCAAAAACATTCAGTACTTC.

This clone came up once. The V and J genes are TRBV4-2 and TRBJ2-1; 9 bases align to TRBD2. After removal of 4 bases from V and 0 bases from J, the junction contained 10 bases not matched to a gene. CDR3 length: 18 amino acids. Germline loops: CDR1 LGHNA, CDR2 YNFKEQ. CDR3 region: CASSRGIAGDFSYNEQFF. The CDR3 nucleotides are TGTGCCAGCAGCCGCGGGATAGCGGGAGATTTCTCCTACAATGAGCAGTTCTTC.

This clone was recorded a few times. The V and J genes are TRBV14 and TRBJ1-1; possible D gene TRBD1, 5 bases. This CDR3 has 16 amino acids. The V end lost 6 bases, the J end lost 0 bases, and 17 bases lay between the germline ends. Germline CDR1 is SGHDN and CDR2 is FVKESK. The CDR3 nucleotides read TGTGCCAGCAGGGCAGGGCCAGATATCCTGAACACTGAAGCTTTCTTT. Its translation is CASRAGPDILNTEAFF. The full variable domain, completed using reference TRBV14 and TRBJ1-1, is EAGVTQFPSHSVIEKGQTVTLRCDPISGHDNLYWYRRVMGKEIKFLLHFVKESKQDESGMPNNRFLAERTGGTYSTLKVQPAELEDSGVYFCASRAGPDILNTEAFFGQGTRLTVV.

The rearrangement joins TRBV7-9 to TRBJ1-5; a possible D gene is TRBD1 (6 bases). Trimming cost V 4 bases and J 5 bases, with 12 bases left between them. CDR1 and CDR2 (germline): SEHNR, FQNEAQ (reference sequence). The CDR3 consists of 14 residues. The CDR3 is CASSSSTGYQPQHF. Written as DNA, the CDR3 is TGTGCCAGCAGCTCCTCTACAGGGTATCAGCCCCAGCATTTT.

The table lists this clone with a few counts. This CDR3 is CASRGGSGNTIYF. CDR3 sequence (DNA): TGTGCCAGCAGGGGGGGATCTGGAAACACCATATATTTT. V usage is TRBV27 and J usage is TRBJ1-3, with a tentative D call TRBD1 (5 bases). Trimming took 6 bases from V and 1 from J, leaving 7 bases between them. CDR1 is MNHEY and CDR2 is SMNVEV in the germline V gene (reference sequence). The length of the CDR3 is 13 residues.

This rearrangement joins TRBV10-3 to TRBJ2-1, with 8 bases that match TRBD2. Germline loops: CDR1 ENHRY, CDR2 SYGVKD. The CDR3 is 16 amino acids. V lost 10 bases, J lost 9 bases, and 20 bases stayed unmatched. CDR3 coding DNA: TGTGCCAGCCATCCCCAGAGCGGGGGCCCCTGGGGTGAGCAGTTCTTC. The encoded protein is CASHPQSGGPWGEQFF.

The rearrangement uses TRBV25-1 and TRBJ2-6; possibly TRBD1 for D (5 bases). The CDR3 sequence is 14 residues long. Germline V gene lookup returns CDR1 MGHDK and CDR2 SYGVNS. Trimming pared 8 bases from V and 0 bases from J, leaving 8 bases between. The CDR3 coding sequence is TGTGCCAGCGGGGCGGCCTCTGGGGCCAACGTCCTGACTTTC. Translated: CASGAASGANVLTF.